This T cell receptor beta chain was captured in a study of neoadjuvant anti-PD-1 for oral cavity cancer. Germline V gene data show CDR1 as SGHNT and CDR2 as YYREEE (reference sequence). J gave up 7 bases and V 4 bases, and 15 bases lay outside the gene matches. The CDR3 length is 18 residues. Produced via immunoSEQ multiplex PCR; TCRdb's table is partial and in-frame only. The sample includes about 72,000 clones, around four fifths of them seen just once. The TCR comes from a person aged 35-80 years with oral cavity squamous cell carcinoma. The J gene is TRBJ2-1, the V gene TRBV5-4; 12 nucleotides match TRBD1. Specimen: PBMCs, collected before nivolumab (anti-PD-1) treatment. CDR3 DNA sequence: TGTGCCAGCAGCCCTTCTAGGGGACAGGGGGCCGGAGGGAATGAGCAGTTCTTC. Translated, it gives CASSPSRGQGAGGNEQFF.